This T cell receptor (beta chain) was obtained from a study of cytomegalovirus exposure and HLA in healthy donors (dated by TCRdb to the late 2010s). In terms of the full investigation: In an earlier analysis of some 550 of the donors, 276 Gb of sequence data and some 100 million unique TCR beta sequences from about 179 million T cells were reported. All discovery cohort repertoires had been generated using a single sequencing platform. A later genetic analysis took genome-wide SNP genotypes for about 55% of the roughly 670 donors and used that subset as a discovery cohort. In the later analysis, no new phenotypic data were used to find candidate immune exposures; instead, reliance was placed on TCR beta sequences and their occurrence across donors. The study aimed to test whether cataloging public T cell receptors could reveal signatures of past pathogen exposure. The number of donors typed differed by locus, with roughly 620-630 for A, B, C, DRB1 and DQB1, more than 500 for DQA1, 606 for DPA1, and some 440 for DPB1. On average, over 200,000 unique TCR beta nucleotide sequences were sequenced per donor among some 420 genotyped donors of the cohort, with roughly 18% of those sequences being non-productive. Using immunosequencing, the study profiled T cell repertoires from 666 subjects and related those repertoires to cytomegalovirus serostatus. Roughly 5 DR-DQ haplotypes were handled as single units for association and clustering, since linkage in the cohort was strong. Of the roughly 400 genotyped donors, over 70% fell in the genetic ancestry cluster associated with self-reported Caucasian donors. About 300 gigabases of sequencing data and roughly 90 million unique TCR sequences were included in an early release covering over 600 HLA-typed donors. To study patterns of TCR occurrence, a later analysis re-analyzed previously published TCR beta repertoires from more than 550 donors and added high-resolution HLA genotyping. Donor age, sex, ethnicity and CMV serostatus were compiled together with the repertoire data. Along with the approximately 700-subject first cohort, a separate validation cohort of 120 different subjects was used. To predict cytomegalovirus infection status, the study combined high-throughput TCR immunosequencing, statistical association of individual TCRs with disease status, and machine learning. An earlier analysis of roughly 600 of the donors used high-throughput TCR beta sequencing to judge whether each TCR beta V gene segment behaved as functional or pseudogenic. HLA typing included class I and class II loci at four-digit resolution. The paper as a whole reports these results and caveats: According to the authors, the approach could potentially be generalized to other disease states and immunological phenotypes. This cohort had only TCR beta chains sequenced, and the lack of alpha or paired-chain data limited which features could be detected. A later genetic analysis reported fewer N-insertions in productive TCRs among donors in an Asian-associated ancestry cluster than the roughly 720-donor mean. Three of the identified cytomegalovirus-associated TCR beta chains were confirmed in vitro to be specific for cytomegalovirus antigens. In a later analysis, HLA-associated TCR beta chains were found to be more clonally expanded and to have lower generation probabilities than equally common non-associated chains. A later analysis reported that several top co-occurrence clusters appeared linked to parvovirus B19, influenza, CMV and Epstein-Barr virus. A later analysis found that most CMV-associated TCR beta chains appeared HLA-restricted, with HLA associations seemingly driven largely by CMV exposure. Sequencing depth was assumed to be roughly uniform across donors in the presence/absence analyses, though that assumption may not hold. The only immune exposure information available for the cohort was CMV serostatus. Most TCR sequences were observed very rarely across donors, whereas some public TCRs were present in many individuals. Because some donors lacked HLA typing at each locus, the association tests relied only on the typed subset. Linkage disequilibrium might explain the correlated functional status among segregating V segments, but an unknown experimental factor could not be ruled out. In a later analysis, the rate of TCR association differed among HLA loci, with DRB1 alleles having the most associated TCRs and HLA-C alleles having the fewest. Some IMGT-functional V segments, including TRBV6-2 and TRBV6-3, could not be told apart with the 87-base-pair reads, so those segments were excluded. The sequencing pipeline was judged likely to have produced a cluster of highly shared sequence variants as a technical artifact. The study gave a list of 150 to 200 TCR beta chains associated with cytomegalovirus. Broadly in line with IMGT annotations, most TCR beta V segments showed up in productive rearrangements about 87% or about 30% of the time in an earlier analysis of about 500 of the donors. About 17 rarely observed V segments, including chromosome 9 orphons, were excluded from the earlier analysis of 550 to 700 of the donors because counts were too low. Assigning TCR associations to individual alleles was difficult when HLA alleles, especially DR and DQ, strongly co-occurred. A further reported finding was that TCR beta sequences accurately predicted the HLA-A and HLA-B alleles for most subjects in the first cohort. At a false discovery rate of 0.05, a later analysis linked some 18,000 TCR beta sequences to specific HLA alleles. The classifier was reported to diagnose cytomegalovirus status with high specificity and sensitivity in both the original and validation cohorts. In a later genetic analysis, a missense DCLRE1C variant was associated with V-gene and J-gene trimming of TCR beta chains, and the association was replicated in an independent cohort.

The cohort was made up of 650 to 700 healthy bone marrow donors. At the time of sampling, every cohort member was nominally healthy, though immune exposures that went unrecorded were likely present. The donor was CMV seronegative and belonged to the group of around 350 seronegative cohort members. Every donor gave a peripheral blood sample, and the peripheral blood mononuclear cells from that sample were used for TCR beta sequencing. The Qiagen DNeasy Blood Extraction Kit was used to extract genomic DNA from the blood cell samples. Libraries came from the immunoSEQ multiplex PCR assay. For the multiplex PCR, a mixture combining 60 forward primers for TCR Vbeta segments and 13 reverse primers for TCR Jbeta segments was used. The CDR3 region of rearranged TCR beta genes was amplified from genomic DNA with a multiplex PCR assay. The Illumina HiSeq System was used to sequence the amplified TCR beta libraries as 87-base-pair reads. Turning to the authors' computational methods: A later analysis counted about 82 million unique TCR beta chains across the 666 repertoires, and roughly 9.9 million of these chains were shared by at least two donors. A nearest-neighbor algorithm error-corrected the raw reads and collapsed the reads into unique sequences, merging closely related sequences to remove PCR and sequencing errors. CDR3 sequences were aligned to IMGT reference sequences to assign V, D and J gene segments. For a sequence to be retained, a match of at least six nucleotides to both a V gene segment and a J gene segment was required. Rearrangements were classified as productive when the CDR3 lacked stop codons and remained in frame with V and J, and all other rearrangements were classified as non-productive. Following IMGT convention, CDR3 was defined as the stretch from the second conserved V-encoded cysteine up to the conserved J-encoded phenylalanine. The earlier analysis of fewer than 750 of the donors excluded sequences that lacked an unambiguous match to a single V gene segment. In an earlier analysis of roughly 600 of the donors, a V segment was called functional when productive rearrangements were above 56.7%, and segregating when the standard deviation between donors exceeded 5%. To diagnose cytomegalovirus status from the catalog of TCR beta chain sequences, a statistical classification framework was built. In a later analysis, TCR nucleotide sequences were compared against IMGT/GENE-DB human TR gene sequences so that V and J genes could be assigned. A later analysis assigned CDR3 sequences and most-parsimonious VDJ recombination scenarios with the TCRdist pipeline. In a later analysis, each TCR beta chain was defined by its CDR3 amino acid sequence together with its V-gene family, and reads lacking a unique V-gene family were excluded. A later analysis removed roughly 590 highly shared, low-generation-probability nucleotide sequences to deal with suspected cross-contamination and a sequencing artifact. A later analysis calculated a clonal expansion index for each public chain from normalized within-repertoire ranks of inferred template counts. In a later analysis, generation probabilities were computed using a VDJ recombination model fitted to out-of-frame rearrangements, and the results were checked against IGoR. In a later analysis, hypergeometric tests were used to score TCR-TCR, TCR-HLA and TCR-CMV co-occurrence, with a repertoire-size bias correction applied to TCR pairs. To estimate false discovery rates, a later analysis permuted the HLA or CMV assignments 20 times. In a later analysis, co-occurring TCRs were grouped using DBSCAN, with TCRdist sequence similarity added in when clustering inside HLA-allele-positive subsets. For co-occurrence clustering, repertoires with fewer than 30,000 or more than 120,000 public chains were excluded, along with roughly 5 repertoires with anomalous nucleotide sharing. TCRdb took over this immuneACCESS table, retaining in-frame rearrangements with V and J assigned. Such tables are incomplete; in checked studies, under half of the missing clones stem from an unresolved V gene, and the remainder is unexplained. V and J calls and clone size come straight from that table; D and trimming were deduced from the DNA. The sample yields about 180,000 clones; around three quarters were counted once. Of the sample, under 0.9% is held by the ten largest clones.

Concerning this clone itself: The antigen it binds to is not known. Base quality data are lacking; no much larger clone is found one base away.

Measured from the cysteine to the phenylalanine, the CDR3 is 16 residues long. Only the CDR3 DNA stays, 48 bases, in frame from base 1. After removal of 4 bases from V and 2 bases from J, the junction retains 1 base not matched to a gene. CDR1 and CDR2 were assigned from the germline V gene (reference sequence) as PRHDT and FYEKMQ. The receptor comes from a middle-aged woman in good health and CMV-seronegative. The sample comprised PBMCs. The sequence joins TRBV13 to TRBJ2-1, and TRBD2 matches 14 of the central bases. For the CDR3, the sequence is CASSSGLAGAYNEQFF. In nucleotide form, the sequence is TGTGCCAGCAGCTCGGGACTAGCGGGAGCCTACAATGAGCAGTTCTTC.